The present T cell receptor (beta chain) was sequenced within a study of identical twins (TCRdb year 2016). About the study as a whole: TCR alpha and beta repertoires from monozygotic twins, unrelated adults of various ages and cord blood were deep-sequenced to test whether fetal clonotypes persist. To rule out contamination, the twin experiments were replicated at different times with different library preparation protocols. The paper as a whole reports these results and caveats: Because the same donors could not be followed over many years, conclusions were based on cross-sectional statistical analysis. Invariant T cells such as MAIT and iNKT could partly confound zero-insertion analyses, though diverse VJ usage argued against this for most clonotypes. The excess sharing between twins in beta out-of-frame sequences was weaker because fewer shared sequences reduced the signal-to-noise ratio. In monozygotic twins, recombination models systematically underestimated out-of-frame TCR alpha sharing, but the models matched the sharing seen between unrelated individuals. Abundant cord blood beta clonotypes had fewer insertions, young adult naive repertoires showed a similar but weaker trend, and memory repertoires showed no such trend. Compared with coincidental sharing between unrelated individuals, an excess of low generation-probability sequences was observed among out-of-frame TCR alpha sequences shared between twins.

Library construction relied on 5' RACE. Sequencing took place on an Illumina HiSeq 2000. A universal primer binding site was introduced by template switching, and a unique molecular identifier was present in the final cDNA, enabling accurate counting of TCR cDNA molecules. First-strand cDNA for TCR alpha and beta chains was synthesized from specific primers in the conserved constant-segment region. To control for contamination, every cDNA library was double barcoded, receiving both a SMART-Mk sample barcode and Illumina barcodes. Two successive PCR steps introduced TruSeq adapter sequences along with Illumina sample barcodes. Sequencing of the TCR alpha and beta cDNA libraries was done on the Illumina HiSeq platform using custom primers. The authors' analysis ran thus. Raw reads were processed with MiGEC to extract unique molecular identifiers, and MiXCR was used to determine CDR3 positions. Recombination models were inferred per individual with the repgenHMM and IGoR tools using an EM algorithm. The analysis of shared clonotypes was done with the tcR package in R, with sharing normalized by the product of cloneset sizes. To study raw recombination free of thymic and clonal selection effects, out-of-frame nonproductive sequences were analyzed. In TCRdb, the public reads were trimmed at Q25 with fastp and aligned with MiXCR, with productive beta chains retained. Each record represents a unique CDR3 protein, reported with the most common genes and DNA among its rows. It is TCRdb's table, rather than the study itself, that gives the V and J calls and clone size. This sample has 230,000 or so distinct CDR3 sequences in its table, and about 8.9% of those were observed once. Approximately 3% of the sample lies in the top ten.

From a lookup of the germline V gene (reference sequence), CDR1 and CDR2 are MNHEY and SMNVEV. V gives up 6 bases and J gives up 7 bases, and the segment between their germline ends measures 10 bases. The CDR3 goes from the cysteine to the phenylalanine over 12 residues. The retained sequence is limited to the CDR3, 36 bases, with the frame set at the first base. Only healthy Caucasian donors were included. Three pairs of female monozygotic twins, all aged about 18 to 29 years, were included in the twin cohort. CD4+ and CD8+ T cell populations were isolated with positive isolation kits from Invitrogen. A few counts support this clonotype. This receptor's antigen is unknown. Qualities for individual bases were not recorded, and no much larger clone is one base off. The sample also formed part of further work on yellow fever vaccine responses in identical twins. As the second publication notes: The authors reported that the T cell response to vaccination in identical twins appeared partly convergent and partly personalized. In identical twins, the study followed T cell clones that responded to the vaccine with precision.

This TCR came from a woman aged 18-29 years in good health. Sequences were obtained from CD8+ T cells sorted from blood. This chain joins TRBV27 to TRBJ2-1; the D gene identity is not certain. The DNA sequence is TGTGCCAGCAGACCAGCCTTGAATGAGCAGTTCTTC. Its protein is CASRPALNEQFF.